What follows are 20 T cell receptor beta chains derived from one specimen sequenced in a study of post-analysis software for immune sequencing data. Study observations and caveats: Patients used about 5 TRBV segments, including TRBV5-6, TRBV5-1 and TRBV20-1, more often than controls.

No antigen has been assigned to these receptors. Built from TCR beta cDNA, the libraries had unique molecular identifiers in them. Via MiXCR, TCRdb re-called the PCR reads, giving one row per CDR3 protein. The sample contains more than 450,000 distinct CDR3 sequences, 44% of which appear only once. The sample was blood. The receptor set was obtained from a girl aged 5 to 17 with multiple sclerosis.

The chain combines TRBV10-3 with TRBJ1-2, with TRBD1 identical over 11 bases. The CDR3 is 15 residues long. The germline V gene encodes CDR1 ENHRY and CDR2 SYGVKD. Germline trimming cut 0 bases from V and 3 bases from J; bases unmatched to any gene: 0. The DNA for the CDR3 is TGTGCCATCAGTGAGTCGGACAGGGGGCACTATGGCTACACCTTC. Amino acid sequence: CAISESDRGHYGYTF.

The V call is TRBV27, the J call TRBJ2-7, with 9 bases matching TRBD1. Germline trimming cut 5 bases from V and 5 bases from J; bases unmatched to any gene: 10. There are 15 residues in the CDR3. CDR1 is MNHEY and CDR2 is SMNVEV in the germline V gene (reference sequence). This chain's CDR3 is CASSGQGLSGNEQYF. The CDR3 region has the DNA TGTGCCAGCAGTGGACAGGGGTTGAGCGGGAACGAGCAGTACTTC.

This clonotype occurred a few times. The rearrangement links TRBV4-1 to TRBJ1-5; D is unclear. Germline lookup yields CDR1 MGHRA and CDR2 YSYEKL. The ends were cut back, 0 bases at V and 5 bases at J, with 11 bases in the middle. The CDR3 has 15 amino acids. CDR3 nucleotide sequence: TGCGCCAGCAGCCAAGATTCAGGCGTAGATCAGCCCCAGCATTTT. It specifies CASSQDSGVDQPQHF.

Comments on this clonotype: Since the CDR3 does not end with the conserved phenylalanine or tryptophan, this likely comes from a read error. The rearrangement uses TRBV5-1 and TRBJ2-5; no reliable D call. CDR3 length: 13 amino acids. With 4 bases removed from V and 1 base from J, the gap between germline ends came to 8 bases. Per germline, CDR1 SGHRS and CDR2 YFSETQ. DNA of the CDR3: TGCGCCAGCAGCCTGGACGTCCAAGAGACCCAGTACTTA. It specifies CASSLDVQETQYL.

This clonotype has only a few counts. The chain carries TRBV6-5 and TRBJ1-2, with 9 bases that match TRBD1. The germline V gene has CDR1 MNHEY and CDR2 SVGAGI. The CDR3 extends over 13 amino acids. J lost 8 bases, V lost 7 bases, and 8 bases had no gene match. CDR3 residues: CASTRTGVDGYTF. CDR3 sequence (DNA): TGTGCCAGCACTAGGACAGGGGTCGACGGCTACACCTTC.

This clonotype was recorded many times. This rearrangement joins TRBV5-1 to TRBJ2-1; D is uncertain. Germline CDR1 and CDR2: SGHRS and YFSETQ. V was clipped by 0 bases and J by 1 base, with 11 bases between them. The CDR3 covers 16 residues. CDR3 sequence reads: CASSLDGRPSYNEQFF. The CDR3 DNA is TGCGCCAGCAGCTTGGATGGACGGCCATCCTACAATGAGCAGTTCTTC.

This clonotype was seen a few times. As DNA, the CDR3 is TGCAGCGTTGAGCCAAGGGCGGGAGGGTACGAGCAGTACTTC. This gives the protein CSVEPRAGGYEQYF. The rearrangement links TRBV29-1 to TRBJ2-7; 9 positions agree with TRBD2. This CDR3 is built from 14 residues. CDR1 is SQVTM and CDR2 is ANQGSEA in the germline V gene. V shed 3 bases, J shed 4 bases, and the junction held 7 bases outside the gene matches.

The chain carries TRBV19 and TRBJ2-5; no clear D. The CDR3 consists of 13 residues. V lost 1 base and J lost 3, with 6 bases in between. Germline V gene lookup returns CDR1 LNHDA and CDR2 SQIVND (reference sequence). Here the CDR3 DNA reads TGTGCCAGTAGTATAGCGGCAGAAGAGACCCAGTACTTC. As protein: CASSIAAEETQYF.

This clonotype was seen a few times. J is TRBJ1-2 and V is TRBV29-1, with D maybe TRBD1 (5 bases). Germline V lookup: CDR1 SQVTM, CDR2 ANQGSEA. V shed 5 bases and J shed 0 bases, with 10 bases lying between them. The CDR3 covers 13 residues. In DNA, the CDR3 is TGCAGCGTTTGGGACGGAGCTAACTATGGCTACACCTTC. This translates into CSVWDGANYGYTF.

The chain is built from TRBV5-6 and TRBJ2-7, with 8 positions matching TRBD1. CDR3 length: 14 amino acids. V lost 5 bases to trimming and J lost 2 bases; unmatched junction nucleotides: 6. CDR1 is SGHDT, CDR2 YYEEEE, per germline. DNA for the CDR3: TGTGCCAGCAGTTATATGACAGGGGCCTACGAGCAGTACTTC. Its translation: CASSYMTGAYEQYF.

This chain's CDR3 is CASSSNGRDRAYEQYF. In nucleotides, the CDR3 is TGCGCCAGCAGTAGTAACGGCCGGGACAGGGCCTACGAGCAGTACTTC. V is TRBV5-1 and J is TRBJ2-7, with 9 positions matching TRBD1. The CDR3 contains 16 residues. The germline V gene encodes CDR1 SGHRS and CDR2 YFSETQ. The V and J ends lost 5 bases and 2 bases, in that order; junction bases with no gene match: 11.

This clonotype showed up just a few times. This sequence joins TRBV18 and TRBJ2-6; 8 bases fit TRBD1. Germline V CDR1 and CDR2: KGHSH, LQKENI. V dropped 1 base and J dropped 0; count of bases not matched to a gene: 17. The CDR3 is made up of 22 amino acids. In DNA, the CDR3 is TGTGCCAGCTCACCACGAAGGCTACCCCGGGACAGGAGTTTCTCTGGGGCCAACGTCCTGACTTTC. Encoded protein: CASSPRRLPRDRSFSGANVLTF. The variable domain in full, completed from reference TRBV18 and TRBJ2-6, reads NAGVMQNPRHLVRRRGQEARLRCSPMKGHSHVYWYRQLPEEGLKFMVYLQKENIIDESGMPKERFSAEFPKEGPSILRIQQVVRGDSAAYFCASSPRRLPRDRSFSGANVLTFGAGSRLTVL.

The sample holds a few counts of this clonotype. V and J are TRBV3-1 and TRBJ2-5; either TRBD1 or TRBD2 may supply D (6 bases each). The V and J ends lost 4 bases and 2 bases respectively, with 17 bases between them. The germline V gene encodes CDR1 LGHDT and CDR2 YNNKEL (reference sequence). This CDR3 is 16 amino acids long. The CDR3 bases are TGTGCCAGCAGCCGAAGGTCCCGGGGGCTGCAAGAGACCCAGTACTTC. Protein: CASSRRSRGLQETQYF.

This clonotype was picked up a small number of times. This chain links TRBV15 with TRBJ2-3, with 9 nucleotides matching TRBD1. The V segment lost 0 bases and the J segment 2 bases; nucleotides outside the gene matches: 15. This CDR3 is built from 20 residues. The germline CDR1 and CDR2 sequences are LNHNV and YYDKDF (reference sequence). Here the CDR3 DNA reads TGTGCCACCAGCAGAGAAGGGACAGGGATCACATCCCGTGACACAGATACGCAGTATTTT. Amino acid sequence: CATSREGTGITSRDTDTQYF.

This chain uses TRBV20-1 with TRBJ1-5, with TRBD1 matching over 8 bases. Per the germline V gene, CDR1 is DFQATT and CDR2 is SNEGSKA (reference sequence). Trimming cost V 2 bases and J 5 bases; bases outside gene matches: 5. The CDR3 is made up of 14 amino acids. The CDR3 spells CSARSGGRDQPQHF. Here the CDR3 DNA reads TGCAGTGCTAGATCAGGGGGCCGAGATCAGCCCCAGCATTTT.

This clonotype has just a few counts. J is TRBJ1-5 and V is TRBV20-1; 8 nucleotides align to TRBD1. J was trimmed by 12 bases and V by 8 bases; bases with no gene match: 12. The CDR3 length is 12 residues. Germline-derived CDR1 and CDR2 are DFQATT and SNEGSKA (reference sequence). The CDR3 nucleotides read TGCAGTTGGTGGCTTGGACAGGGCCGCCAGCATTTT. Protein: CSWWLGQGRQHF.

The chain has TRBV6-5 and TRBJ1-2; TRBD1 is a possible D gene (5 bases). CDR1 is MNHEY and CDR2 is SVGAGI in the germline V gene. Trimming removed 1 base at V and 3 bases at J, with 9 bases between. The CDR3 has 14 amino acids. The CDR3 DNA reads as TGTGCCAGCAGTTACTTTGGGGGGGACTATGGCTACACCTTC. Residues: CASSYFGGDYGYTF.

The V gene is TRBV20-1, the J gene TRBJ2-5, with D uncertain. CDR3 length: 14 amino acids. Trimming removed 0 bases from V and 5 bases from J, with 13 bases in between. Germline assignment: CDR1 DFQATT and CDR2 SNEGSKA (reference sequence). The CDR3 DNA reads TGCAGTGCTAGAGATTATCAGCCCCGGGAGACCCAGTACTTC. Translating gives CSARDYQPRETQYF.

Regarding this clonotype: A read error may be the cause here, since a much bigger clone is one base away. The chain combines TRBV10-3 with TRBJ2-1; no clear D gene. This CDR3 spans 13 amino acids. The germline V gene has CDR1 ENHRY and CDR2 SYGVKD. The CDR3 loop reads CAISDGSYDEQFF. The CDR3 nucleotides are TGTGCCATCAGTGACGGCAGCTACGATGAGCAGTTCTTC.

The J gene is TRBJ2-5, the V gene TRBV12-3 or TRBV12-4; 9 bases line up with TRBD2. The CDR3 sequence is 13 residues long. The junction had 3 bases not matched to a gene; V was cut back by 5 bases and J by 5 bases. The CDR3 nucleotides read TGTGCCAGCAGTGGGACTAGCTGGGAGACCCAGTACTTC. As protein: CASSGTSWETQYF.